A single sample gave rise to the 4 T cell receptor beta chains below, sequenced in a study of blood T cell repertoires in COVID-19. Generated by immunoSEQ multiplex PCR, the TCRdb table keeps only in-frame clones and is missing some. The repertoire consists of 300,000 to 400,000 clones, with under 90% occurring once and the leading ten covering under 3%. What was sequenced was peripheral blood. These receptors came from a woman aged 25 to 39 with COVID-19, enrolled during active disease.

V gene TRBV28 combines with J gene TRBJ1-5; 11 nucleotides line up with TRBD1. The CDR3 runs to 16 residues. CDR1 is MDHEN and CDR2 is SYDVKM in the germline V gene. Trimming at V came to 6 bases and at J to 5 bases, leaving 9 bases not matched to a gene. The CDR3 nucleotides are TGTGCCAGCAGAACGGGACAGGGGGGCTTTTATCAGCCCCAGCATTTT. This encodes CASRTGQGGFYQPQHF.

This chain connects TRBV6-6 to TRBJ1-2, with 10 bases matching TRBD1. V was clipped by 6 bases and J by 5 bases; unmatched bases: 6. Germline V gene lookup returns CDR1 MNHNY and CDR2 SVGAGI (reference sequence). The CDR3 contains 14 residues. This chain's CDR3 is CASSFGQGGYGYTF. The DNA for the CDR3 is TGTGCCAGCAGCTTTGGACAGGGGGGTTATGGCTACACCTTC.

The rearrangement links TRBV5-1 to TRBJ2-1; 12 bases agree with TRBD1. CDR1 is SGHRS and CDR2 is YFSETQ in the germline V gene. The CDR3 spans 16 residues. V lost 7 bases and J lost 5; bases outside the gene matches: 10. CDR3 in DNA: TGCGCCAGCCGGGGACAGGGGGCTCTAACGAACAATGAGCAGTTCTTC. As protein: CASRGQGALTNNEQFF.

The CDR3 region is CASTYDRRGTEAFF. DNA for the CDR3: TGTGCCAGCACCTACGACAGGAGAGGAACTGAAGCTTTCTTT. The V call is TRBV6-5, the J call TRBJ1-1, with D possibly matching TRBD1 (6 bases). Germline V gives CDR1 MNHEY, CDR2 SVGAGI. V lost 7 bases to trimming and J lost 5 bases, with 17 bases between them. This CDR3 is 14 amino acids long.